The sequence of this TCR beta chain was determined in a study of cytomegalovirus exposure and HLA in healthy donors. The germline V gene has CDR1 LNHDA and CDR2 SQIVND (reference sequence). V lost 4 bases and J lost 4; bases outside the gene matches: 15. CDR3 length: 17 residues. Study-wide findings and caveats: TCR association rates varied by HLA locus in a later analysis, with DRB1 highest and HLA-C lowest.

On this clone: What it binds is not known.

Vbeta (60) and Jbeta (13) primers were used in the PCR. Profiled with immunoSEQ multiplex PCR; TCRdb holds only in-frame clones, not every one. This repertoire shows 110,000 to 150,000 clones, approximately 80% found once; its top ten account for about 4%. V gene TRBV19 combines with J gene TRBJ1-2; 7 nucleotides match TRBD1. This receptor was obtained from a male donor in good health and CMV-seronegative. Sequenced material: PBMCs. CDR3 region: CASSTPYGGTAPYGYTF. The CDR3 DNA sequence: TGTGCCAGTAGTACGCCCTACGGCGGGACAGCTCCCTATGGCTACACCTTC.